What follows describes a single TCR beta chain. Relative to the germline gene, one junction end is altered; a read error may explain this. The data derive from a study of cytomegalovirus exposure and HLA in healthy donors. This PCR relied on a set of 60 Vbeta primers and 13 Jbeta primers. Here immunoSEQ multiplex PCR was the method, and the copy in TCRdb shows in-frame clones only, minus some. The table records about 130,000 clones, around 85% of them present only once. The source of this sequence is a young woman in good health and CMV-seropositive. The sequenced sample was PBMCs.

The CDR3 loop is CSSSFGWNTGELFF. In DNA, the CDR3 is TGTTCCAGCAGCTTTGGCTGGAACACCGGGGAGCTGTTTTTT. The V gene is TRBV7-9, the J gene TRBJ2-2; D is uncertain. Looked up from germline, CDR1 is SEHNR and CDR2 is FQNEAQ (reference sequence). The CDR3 consists of 14 residues.